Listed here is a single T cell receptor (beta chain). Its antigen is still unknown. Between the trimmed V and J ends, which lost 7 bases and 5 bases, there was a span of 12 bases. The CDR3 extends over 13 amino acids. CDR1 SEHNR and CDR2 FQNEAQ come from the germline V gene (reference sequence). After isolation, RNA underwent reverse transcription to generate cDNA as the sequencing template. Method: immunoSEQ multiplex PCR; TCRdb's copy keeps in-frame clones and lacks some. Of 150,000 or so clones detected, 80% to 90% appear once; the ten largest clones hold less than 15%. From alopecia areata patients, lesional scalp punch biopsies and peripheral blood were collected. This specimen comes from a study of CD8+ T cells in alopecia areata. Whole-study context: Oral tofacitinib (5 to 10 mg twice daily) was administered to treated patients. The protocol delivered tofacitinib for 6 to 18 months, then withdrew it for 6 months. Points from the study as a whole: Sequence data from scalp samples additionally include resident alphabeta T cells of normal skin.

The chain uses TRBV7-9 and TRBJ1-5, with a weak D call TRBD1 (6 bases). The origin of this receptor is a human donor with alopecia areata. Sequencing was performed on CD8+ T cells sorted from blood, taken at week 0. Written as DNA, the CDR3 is TGTGCCAGCACCAACAGGGCCGATCAGCCCCAGCATTTT. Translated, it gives CASTNRADQPQHF.